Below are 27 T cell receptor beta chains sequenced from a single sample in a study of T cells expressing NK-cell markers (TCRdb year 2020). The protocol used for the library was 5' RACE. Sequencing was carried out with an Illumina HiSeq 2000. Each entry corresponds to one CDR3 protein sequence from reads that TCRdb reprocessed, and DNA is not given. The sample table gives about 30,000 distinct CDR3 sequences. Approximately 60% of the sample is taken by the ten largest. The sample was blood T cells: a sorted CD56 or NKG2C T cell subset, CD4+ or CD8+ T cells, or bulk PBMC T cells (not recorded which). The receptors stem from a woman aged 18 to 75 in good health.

This CDR3 is CASSLPGPNEKLFF. The rearrangement links TRBV5-1 to TRBJ1-4. Germline CDR1 and CDR2: SGHRS and YFSETQ. The CDR3 totals 14 residues.

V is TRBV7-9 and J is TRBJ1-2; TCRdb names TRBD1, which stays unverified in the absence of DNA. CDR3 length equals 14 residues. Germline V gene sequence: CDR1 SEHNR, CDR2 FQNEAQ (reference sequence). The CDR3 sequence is CASSYGTGTYGYTF.

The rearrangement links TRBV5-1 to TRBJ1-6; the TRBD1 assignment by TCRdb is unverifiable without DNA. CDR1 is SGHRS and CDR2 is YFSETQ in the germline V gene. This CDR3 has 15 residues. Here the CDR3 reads CASTKNIGGDSPLHF.

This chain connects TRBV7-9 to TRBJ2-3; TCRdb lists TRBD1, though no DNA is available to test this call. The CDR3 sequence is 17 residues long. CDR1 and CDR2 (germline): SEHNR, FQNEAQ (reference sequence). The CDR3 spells CASSTKRAGPYTDTQYF. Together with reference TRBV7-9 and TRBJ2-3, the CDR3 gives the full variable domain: DTGVSQNPRHKITKRGQNVTFRCDPISEHNRLYWYRQTLGQGPEFLTYFQNEAQLEKSRLLSDRFSAERPKGSFSTLEIQRTEQGDSAMYLCASSTKRAGPYTDTQYFGPGTRLTVL.

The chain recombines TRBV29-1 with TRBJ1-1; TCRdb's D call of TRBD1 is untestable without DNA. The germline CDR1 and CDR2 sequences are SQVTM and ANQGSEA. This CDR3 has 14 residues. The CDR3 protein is CSVEEDGGWTEAFF.

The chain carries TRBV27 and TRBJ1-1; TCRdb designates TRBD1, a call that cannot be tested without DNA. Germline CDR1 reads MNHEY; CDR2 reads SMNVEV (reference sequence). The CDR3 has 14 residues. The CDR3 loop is CASSLSFGGTEAFF.

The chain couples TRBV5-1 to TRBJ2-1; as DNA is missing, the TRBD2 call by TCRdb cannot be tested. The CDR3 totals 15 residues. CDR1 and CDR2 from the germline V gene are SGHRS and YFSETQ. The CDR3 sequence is CASSLGLAGEEEQFF. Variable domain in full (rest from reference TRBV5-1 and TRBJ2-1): KAGVTQTPRYLIKTRGQQVTLSCSPISGHRSVSWYQQTPGQGLQFLFEYFSETQRNKGNFPGRFSGRQFSNSRSEMNVSTLELGDSALYLCASSLGLAGEEEQFFGPGTRLTVL.

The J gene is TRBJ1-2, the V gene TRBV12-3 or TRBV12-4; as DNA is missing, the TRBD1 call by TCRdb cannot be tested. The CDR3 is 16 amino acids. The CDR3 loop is CASSRPGQGFNYGYTF.

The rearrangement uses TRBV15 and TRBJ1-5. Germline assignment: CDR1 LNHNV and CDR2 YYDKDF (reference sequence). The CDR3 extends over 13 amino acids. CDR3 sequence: CATSPTENQPQHF.

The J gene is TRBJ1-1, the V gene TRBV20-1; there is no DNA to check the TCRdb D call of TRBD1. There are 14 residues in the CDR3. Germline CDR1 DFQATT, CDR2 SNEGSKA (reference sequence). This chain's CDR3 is CSAGSLHGNTEAFF.

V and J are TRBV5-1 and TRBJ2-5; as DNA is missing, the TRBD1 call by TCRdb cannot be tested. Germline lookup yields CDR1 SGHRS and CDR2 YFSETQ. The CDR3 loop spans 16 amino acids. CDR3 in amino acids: CASSPEREMGRETQYF.

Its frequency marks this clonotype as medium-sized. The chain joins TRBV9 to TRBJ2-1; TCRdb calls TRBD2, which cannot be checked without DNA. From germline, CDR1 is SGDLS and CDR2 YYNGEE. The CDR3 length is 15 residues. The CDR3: CASSPSGGAYNEQFF. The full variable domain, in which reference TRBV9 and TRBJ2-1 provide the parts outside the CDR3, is DSGVTQTPKHLITATGQRVTLRCSPRSGDLSVYWYQQSLDQGLQFLIQYYNGEERAKGNILERFSAQQFPDLHSELNLSSLELGDSALYFCASSPSGGAYNEQFFGPGTRLTVL.

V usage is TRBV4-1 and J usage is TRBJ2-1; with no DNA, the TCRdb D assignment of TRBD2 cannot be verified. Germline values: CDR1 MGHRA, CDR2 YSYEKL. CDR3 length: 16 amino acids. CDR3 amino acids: CASSHPREGSYNEQFF.

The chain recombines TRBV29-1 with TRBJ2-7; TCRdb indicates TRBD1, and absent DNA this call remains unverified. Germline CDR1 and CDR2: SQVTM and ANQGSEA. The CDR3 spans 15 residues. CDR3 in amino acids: CSVEERTGRTYEQYF.

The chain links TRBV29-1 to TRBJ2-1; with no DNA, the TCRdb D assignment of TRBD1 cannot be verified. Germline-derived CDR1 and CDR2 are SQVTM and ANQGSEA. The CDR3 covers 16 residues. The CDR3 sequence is CSVATRRGTHPNEQFF.

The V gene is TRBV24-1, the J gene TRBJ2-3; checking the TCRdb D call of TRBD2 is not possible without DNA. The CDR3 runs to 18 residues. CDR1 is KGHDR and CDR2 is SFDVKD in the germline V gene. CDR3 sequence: CATETGTSGRRGTDTQYF.

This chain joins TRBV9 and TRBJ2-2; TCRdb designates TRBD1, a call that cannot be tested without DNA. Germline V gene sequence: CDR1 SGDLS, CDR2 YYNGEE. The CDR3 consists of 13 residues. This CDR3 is CASSESTVGELFF.

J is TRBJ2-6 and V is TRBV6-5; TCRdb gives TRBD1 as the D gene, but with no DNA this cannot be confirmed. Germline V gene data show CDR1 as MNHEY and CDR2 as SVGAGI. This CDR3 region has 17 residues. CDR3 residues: CASSTGTGFSGANVLTF.

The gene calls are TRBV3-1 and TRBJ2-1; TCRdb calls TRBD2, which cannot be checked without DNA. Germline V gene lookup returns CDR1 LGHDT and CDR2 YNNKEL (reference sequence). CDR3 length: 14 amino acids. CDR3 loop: CASSPWTSGGEQFF.

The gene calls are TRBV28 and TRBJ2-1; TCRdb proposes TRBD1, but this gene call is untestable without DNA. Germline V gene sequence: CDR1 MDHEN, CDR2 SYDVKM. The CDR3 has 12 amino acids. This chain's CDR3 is CASSRAGDEQFF. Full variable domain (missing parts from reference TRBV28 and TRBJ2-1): DVKVTQSSRYLVKRTGEKVFLECVQDMDHENMFWYRQDPGLGLRLIYFSYDVKMKEKGDIPEGYSVSREKKERFSLILESASTNQTSMYLCASSRAGDEQFFGPGTRLTVL.

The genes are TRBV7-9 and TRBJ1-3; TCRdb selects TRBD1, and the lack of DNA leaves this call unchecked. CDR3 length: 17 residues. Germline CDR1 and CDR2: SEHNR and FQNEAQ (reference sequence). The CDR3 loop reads CASSDYTGIIAGNTIYF.

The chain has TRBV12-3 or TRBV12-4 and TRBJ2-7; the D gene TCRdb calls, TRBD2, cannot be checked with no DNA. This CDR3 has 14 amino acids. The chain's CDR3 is CASSRTSRVEEQYF.

The CDR3 protein is CASSYGHEQFF. V usage is TRBV6-6 and J usage is TRBJ2-1. The CDR3 totals 11 residues. In germline, CDR1 is MNHNY, CDR2 SVGAGI (reference sequence).

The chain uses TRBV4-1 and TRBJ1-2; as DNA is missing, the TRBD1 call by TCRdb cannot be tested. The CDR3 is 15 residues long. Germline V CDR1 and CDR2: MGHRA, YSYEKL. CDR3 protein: CASSLDREYIYGYTF.

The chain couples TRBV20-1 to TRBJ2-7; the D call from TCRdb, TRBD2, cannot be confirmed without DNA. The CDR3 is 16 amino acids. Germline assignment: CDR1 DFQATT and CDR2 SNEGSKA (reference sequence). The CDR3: CSATFEREGLGDEQYF.

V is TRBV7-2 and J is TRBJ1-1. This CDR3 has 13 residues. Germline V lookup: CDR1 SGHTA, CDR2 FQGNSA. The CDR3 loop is CASSLERFAEAFF.

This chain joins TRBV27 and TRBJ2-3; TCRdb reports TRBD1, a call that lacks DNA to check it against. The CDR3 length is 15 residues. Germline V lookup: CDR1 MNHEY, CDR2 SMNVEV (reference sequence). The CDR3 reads CASSPTGPRTDTQYF.